These 7 T cell receptor beta chains were all obtained from the same sample, sequenced in a study of blood T cell repertoires in COVID-19. The data were produced by immunoSEQ multiplex PCR, yet TCRdb's version contains in-frame clones alone and is incomplete. The top ten clones hold over 15% of a sample with 75,000 to 100,000 clones, 87% of them seen once. The sequenced material came from peripheral blood. The receptors come from a human donor in a cohort sampled during active COVID-19.

V gene TRBV28 combines with J gene TRBJ2-1, with 16 bases lining up with TRBD2. The germline V gene has CDR1 MDHEN and CDR2 SYDVKM. V gave up 6 bases and J gave up 15 bases; unmatched junction bases: 8. This CDR3 has 14 residues. The CDR3 DNA reads as TGTGCCAGCAGACTAGGGACTAGCGGGAGGGCCTGGTTCTTC. This codes for CASRLGTSGRAWFF.

The chain carries TRBV5-4 and TRBJ1-2; the D is unclear. Trimming took off 2 bases at V and 3 bases at J, with 14 bases between the two ends. This CDR3 is built from 15 residues. CDR1 is SGHNT, CDR2 YYREEE, per germline (reference sequence). For the CDR3, the DNA is TGTGCCAGCAGCTTCTTCGTGGGAGGTGACTATGGCTACACCTTC. Translated: CASSFFVGGDYGYTF.

This chain uses TRBV7-9 with TRBJ2-1; TRBD1 matches 11 bases. V dropped 1 base and J dropped 10; count of bases not matched to a gene: 9. The germline CDR1 and CDR2 sequences are SEHNR and FQNEAQ (reference sequence). The CDR3 has 16 residues. As DNA, the CDR3 is TGTGCCAGCAGCTTAGATGGGACAGGGGGACTCGACGAGCAGTTCTTC. As protein: CASSLDGTGGLDEQFF. The whole variable domain, remainder taken from reference TRBV7-9 and TRBJ2-1, is DTGVSQNPRHKITKRGQNVTFRCDPISEHNRLYWYRQTLGQGPEFLTYFQNEAQLEKSRLLSDRFSAERPKGSFSTLEIQRTEQGDSAMYLCASSLDGTGGLDEQFFGPGTRLTVL.

The chain joins TRBV6-1 to TRBJ1-4; D unclear. In germline, CDR1 is MNHNS, CDR2 SASEGT. This CDR3 is built from 12 residues. V shed 1 base and J shed 16 bases, with 13 bases lying between them. CDR3 bases: TGTGCCAGCAGTGAAGGAGGAGGGCCGGGGTTTTTT. Protein product: CASSEGGGPGFF.

The V call is TRBV7-8, the J call TRBJ1-2; D unresolved. This CDR3 has 13 residues. CDR1 SGHVS and CDR2 FQNEAQ come from the germline V gene. Trimming removed 1 base at V and 5 bases at J, with 8 bases between. Here the CDR3 reads CASSLDSRYGYTF. The CDR3 nucleotides are TGTGCCAGCAGCTTAGACAGCAGATATGGCTACACCTTC.

This sequence joins TRBV19 and TRBJ2-7; 12 bases fit TRBD2. The ends lost 0 bases at V and 4 bases at J; junction bases unmatched: 4. Germline CDR1 and CDR2: LNHDA and SQIVND (reference sequence). The CDR3 is 16 amino acids. CDR3: CASSIDLGTSGYEQYF. CDR3 bases: TGTGCCAGTAGTATAGATCTCGGGACTAGCGGGTACGAGCAGTACTTC.

The chain has TRBV5-1 and TRBJ2-7; TRBD1 matches at 9 bases. With V trimmed by 3 bases and J by 5 bases, 12 bases remained unmatched. From germline, CDR1 is SGHRS and CDR2 YFSETQ. The CDR3 is 16 residues long. The CDR3 protein is CASSSLVGQGNHEQYF. Here the CDR3 DNA reads TGCGCCAGCAGCTCGCTGGTTGGACAGGGGAACCACGAGCAGTACTTC.